The source of this T cell receptor beta chain is a study of blood T cell repertoires in COVID-19 (TCRdb year 2020). Concerning the study at large: Samples from collaborators originated in the United States, Italy and Spain and spanned both the acute and convalescent phases of COVID-19. The material from the prospective study consisted of cDNA or gDNA derived from T cells, B-cell-depleted T cells, or PBMCs. Where HLA class I and class II types were available, the types were taken from metadata supplied by the sample provider, not from assay-based typing. The samples were drawn from two sources: the first 160 participants of the ongoing ImmuneRACE study, and over 1,000 subjects contributed by 6 global collaborators. The repertoires were made available in a free public database intended to serve as a resource for research on the immune response to SARS-CoV-2. Sample metadata almost always included a de-identified subject ID, COVID-19 status, age in years and sex. Deeply sampled blood TCRbeta repertoires from subjects exposed to, actively infected with, or recovered from COVID-19 were included in the dataset.

General conclusions and limits of the study: The quantity of clinical and demographic metadata differed by source and by participant and was supplied without curation.

Whole blood was collected in K2EDTA tubes by collaborating institutions according to the institutions' own protocols. For TCRbeta analysis, collaborator samples were shipped as frozen whole blood, as isolated PBMCs, or as DNA extracted from either sample type. About this clone: There is no known antigen for this receptor. Per-base quality was not reported, and no clone a single base away is much larger than it.

The immunoSEQ Assay, a bias-controlled multiplex PCR, was used to amplify TCRbeta CDR3 regions from genomic DNA. On the study's bioinformatics: Nucleated cell counts per sample were estimated from amplification of reference gene primers within the assay. To quantify the absolute abundance of each unique TCRbeta CDR3 rearrangement, sequence reads were collapsed and filtered. For each sample, productive Simpson clonality was calculated by taking the square root of Simpson's diversity index across productive rearrangements. TCRdb obtained this table from immuneACCESS and retained in-frame rearrangements with V and J assigned. These tables miss some clones; where compared with another copy, unresolved V genes account for less than half of the shortfall, and the remainder is unexplained. D and trimming were read from the DNA, whereas the V and J calls and clone size are those reported in that table. A total of over 150,000 clones appear in this sample, about 86% of them only once. Roughly 7% of the sample rests with the top ten.

The CDR3 spans 16 residues, from the cysteine through the phenylalanine. Only the CDR3 DNA stays, 48 bases, in frame from base 1. In the germline V gene, CDR1 corresponds to MGHRA and CDR2 to YSYEKL. Trimming takes 4 bases off V and 2 bases off J; junction bases not matched to a gene: 10. The TCR was taken from a man aged 50-59 years with active or convalescent COVID-19. The rearranged chain carries TRBV4-1 and TRBJ2-5; the junction holds 7 bases that match TRBD1. The sequenced sample was peripheral blood. The bases are TGCGCCAGCAGCCCTGGGCCCGGGACAGTTCAAGAGACCCAGTACTTC. The resulting protein is CASSPGPGTVQETQYF.